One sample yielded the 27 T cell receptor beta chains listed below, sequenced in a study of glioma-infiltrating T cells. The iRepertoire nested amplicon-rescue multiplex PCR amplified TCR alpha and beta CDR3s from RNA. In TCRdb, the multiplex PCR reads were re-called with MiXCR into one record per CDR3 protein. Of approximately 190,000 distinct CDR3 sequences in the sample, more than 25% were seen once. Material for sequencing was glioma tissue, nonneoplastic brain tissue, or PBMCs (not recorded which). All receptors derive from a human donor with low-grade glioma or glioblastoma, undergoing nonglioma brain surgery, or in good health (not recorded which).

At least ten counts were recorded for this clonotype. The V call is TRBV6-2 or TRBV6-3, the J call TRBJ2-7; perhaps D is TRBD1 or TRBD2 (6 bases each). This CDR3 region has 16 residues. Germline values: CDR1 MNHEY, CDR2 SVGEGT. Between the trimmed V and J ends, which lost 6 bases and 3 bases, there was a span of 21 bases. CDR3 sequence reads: CASSEGTRDSIYEQYF. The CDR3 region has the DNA TGTGCCAGCAGCGAAGGGACAAGGGACTCGATCTACGAGCAGTACTTC.

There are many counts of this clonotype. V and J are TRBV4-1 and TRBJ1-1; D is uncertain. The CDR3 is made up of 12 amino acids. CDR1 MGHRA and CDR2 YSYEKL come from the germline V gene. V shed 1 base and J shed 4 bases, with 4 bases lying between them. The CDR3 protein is CASSQVGTEAFF. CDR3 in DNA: TGCGCCAGCAGCCAAGTTGGCACTGAAGCTTTCTTT.

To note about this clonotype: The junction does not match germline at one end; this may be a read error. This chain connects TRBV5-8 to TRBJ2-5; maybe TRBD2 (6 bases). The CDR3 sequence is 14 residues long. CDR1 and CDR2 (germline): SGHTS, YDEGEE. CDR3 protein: CASSLGLERESQYF. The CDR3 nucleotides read TGTGCCAGCAGCTTGGGACTAGAACGAGAGAGCCAGTACTTC.

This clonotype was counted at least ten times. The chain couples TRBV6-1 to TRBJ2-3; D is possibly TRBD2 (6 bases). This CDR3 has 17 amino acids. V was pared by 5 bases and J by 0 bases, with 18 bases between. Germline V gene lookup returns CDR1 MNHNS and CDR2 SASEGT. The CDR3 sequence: CASSWLASPSSTDTQYF. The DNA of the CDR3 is TGTGCCAGCAGTTGGCTAGCGAGCCCCAGTAGCACAGATACGCAGTATTTT.

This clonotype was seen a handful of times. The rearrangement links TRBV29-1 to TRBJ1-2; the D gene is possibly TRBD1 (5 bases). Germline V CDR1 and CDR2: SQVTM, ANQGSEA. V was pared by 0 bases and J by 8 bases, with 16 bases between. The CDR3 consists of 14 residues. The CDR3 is CSVEDLGGAEGYTF. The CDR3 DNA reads TGCAGCGTTGAAGATCTAGGAGGGGCGGAAGGCTACACCTTC.

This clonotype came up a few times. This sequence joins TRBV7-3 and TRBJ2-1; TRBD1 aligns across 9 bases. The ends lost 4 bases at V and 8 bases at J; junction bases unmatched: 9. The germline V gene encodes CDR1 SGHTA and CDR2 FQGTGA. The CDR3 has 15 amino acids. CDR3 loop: CASSSSTGGLDEQFF. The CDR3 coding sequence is TGTGCCAGCAGCTCATCGACAGGGGGATTGGATGAGCAGTTCTTC.

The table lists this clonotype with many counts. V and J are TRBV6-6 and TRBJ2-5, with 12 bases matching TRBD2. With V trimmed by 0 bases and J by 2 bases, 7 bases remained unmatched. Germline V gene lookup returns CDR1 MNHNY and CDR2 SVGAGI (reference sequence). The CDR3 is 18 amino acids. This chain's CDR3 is CASSYSGQLAGGQETQYF. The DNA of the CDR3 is TGTGCCAGCAGTTACTCAGGTCAACTAGCGGGAGGACAAGAGACCCAGTACTTC.

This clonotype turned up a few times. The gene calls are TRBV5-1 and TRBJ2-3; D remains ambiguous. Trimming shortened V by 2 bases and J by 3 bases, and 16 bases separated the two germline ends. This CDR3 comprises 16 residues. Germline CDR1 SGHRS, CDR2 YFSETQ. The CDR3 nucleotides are TGCGCCAGCAGCTTCTCTACCGGGCCAGGAACAGATACGCAGTATTTT. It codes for CASSFSTGPGTDTQYF.

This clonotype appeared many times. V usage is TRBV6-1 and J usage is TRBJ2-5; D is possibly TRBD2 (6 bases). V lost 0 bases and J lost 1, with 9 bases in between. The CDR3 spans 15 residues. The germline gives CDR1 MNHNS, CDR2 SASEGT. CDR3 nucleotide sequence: TGTGCCAGCAGTGAAGCGGAGGGCGGCCAAGAGACCCAGTACTTC. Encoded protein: CASSEAEGGQETQYF.

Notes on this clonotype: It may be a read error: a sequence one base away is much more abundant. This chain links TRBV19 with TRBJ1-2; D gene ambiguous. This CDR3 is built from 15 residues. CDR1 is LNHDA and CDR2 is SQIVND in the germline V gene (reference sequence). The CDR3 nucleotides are TGTGCCAGTTACCCTTCGCGGCTGTCTAACTATGTCTACACCTTC. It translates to CASYPSRLSNYVYTF. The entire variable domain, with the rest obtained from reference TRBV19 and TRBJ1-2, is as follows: DGGITQSPKYLFRKEGQNVTLSCEQNLNHDAMYWYRQDPGQGLRLIYYSQIVNDFQKGDIAEGYSVSREKKESFPLTVTSAQKNPTAFYLCASYPSRLSNYVYTFGSGTRLTVV.

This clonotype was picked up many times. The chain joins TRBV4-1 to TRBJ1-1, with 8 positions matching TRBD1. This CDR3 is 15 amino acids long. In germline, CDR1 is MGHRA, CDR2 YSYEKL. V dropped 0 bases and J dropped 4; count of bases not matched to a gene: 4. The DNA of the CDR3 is TGCGCCAGCAGCCAAGATCACAGGGGGTTCACTGAAGCTTTCTTT. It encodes CASSQDHRGFTEAFF.

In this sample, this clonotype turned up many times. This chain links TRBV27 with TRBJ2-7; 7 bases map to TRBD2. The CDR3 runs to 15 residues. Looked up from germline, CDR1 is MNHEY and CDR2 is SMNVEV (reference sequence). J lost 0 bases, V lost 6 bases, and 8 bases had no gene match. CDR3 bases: TGTGCCAGCAGCCTCGAGCGGGGCCTCTCCTACGAGCAGTACTTC. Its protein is CASSLERGLSYEQYF.

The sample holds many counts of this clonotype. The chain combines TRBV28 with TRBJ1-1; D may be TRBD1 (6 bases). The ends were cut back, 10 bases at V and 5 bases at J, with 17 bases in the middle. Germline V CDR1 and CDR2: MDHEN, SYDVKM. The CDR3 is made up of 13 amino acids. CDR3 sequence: CATFPQGRTEAFF. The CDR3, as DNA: TGTGCCACCTTTCCACAGGGCCGGACTGAAGCTTTCTTT.

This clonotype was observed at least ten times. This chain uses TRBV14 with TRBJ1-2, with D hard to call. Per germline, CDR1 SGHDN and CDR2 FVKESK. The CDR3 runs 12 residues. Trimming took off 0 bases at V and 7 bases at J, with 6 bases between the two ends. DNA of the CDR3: TGTGCCAGCAGCCAAGATCGGATTGGCTACACCTTC. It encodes CASSQDRIGYTF.

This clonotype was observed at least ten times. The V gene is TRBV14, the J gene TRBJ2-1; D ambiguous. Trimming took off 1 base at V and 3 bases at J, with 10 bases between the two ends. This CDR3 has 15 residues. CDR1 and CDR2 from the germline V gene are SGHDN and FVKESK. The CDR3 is CASSQVSGGYNEQFF. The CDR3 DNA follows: TGTGCCAGCAGCCAAGTGAGTGGTGGCTACAATGAGCAGTTCTTC. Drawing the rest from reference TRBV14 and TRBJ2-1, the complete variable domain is EAGVTQFPSHSVIEKGQTVTLRCDPISGHDNLYWYRRVMGKEIKFLLHFVKESKQDESGMPNNRFLAERTGGTYSTLKVQPAELEDSGVYFCASSQVSGGYNEQFFGPGTRLTVL.

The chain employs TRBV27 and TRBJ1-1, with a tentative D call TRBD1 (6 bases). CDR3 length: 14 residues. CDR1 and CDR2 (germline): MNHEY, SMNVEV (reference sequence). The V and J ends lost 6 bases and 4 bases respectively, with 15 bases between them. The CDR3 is CASRPGVAGTEAFF. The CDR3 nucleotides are TGTGCCAGCAGACCAGGGGTCGCGGGCACTGAAGCTTTCTTT.

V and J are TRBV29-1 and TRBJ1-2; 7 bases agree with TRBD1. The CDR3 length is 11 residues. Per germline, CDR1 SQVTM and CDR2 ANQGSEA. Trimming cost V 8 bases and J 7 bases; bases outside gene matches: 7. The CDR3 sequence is CSFDRAGGYTF. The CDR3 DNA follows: TGCAGCTTCGACAGGGCGGGTGGCTACACCTTC.

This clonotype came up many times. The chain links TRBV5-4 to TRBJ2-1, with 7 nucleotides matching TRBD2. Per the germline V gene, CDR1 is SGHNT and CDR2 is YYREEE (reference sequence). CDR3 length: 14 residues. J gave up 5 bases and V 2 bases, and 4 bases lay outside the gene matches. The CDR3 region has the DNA TGTGCCAGCAGCTTAAAACTAGCGAACAATGAGCAGTTCTTC. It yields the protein CASSLKLANNEQFF.

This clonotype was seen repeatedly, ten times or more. The CDR3 loop is CATHPGQGYGYTF. The DNA of the CDR3 is TGTGCCACTCACCCGGGACAGGGGTATGGCTACACCTTC. This sequence joins TRBV12-3 or TRBV12-4 and TRBJ1-2, with 10 positions matching TRBD1. V trimming: 10 bases; J trimming: 5 bases; junction bases outside the gene matches: 7. CDR3 length equals 13 residues.

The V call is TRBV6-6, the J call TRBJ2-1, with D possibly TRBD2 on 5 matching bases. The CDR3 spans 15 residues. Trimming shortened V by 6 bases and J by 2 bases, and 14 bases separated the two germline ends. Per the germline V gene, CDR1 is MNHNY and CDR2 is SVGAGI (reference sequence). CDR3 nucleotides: TGTGCCAGCAGCACCCCCCAGCGGACCTACAATGAGCAGTTCTTC. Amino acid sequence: CASSTPQRTYNEQFF.

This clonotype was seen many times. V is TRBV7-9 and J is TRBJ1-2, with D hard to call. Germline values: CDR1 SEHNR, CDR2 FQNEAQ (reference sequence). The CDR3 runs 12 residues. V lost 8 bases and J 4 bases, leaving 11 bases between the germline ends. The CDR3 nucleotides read TGTGCCAGCGGGCAGACCCTCTATGGCTACACCTTC. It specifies CASGQTLYGYTF.

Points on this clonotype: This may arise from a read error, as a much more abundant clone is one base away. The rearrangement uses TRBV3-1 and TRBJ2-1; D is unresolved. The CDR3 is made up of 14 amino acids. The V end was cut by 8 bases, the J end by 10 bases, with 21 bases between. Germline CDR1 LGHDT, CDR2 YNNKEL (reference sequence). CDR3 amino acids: CASGRATLSYEQFF. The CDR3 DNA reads TGTGCCAGCGGGCGAGCGACACTTTCCTACGAGCAGTTCTTC.

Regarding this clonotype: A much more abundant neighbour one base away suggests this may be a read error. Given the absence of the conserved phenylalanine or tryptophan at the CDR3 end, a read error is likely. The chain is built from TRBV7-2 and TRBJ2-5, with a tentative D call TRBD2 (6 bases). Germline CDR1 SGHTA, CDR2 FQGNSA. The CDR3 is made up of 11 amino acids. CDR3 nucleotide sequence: TGTGCGGCGGGGCGCCAAGAGACCCAGTACTTG. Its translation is CAAGRQETQYL.

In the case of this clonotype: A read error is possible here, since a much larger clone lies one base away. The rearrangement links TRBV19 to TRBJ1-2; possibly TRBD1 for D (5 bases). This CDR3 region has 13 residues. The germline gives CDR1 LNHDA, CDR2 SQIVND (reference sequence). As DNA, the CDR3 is TGTGCCAGTACCCGGGACGCTAACTGTGGCTACACCTTC. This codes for CASTRDANCGYTF.

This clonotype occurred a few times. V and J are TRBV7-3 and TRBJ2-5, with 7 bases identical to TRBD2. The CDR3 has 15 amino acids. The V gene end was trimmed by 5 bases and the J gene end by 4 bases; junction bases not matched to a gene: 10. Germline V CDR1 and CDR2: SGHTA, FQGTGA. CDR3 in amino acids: CASSLRPGGTETQYF. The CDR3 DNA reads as TGTGCCAGCAGCCTAAGACCGGGAGGCACAGAGACCCAGTACTTC.

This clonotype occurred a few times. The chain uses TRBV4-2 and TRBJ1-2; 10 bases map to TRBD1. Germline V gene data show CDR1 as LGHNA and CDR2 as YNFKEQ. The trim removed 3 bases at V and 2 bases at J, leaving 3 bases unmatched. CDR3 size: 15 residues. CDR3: CASSQDRGGNYGYTF. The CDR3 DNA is TGTGCCAGCAGCCAGGACAGGGGGGGAAACTATGGCTACACCTTC.

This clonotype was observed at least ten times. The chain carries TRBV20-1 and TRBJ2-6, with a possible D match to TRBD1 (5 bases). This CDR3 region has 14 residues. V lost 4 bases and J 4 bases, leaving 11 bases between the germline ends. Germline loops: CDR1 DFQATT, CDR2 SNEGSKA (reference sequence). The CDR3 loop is CSATDSSGANVLTF. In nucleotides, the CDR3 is TGCAGTGCTACTGACAGCTCCGGGGCCAACGTCCTGACTTTC.